This TCR beta chain emerged from a study of T-cell reconstitution after alpha-beta-depleted transplantation in children. During its preparation, the TCRbeta library received unique molecular identifiers. TCRdb analysed the PCR reads with MiXCR anew, one entry per CDR3 protein. The sample holds 190,000 or so distinct CDR3 sequences, about 6.4% seen once. This clonotype was detected many times. The CDR3 covers 14 residues. Looked up from germline, CDR1 is DFQATT and CDR2 is SNEGSKA (reference sequence). The V and J ends lost 3 bases and 1 base respectively, with 12 bases between them. This TCR was sampled from a human donor who donated a stem cell graft to a child with Wiskott-Aldrich syndrome. The rearrangement links TRBV20-1 to TRBJ1-1; the D gene is possibly TRBD1 (5 bases). The input for sequencing was PBMCs from the stem cell graft donor, taken from the stem cell graft. The CDR3 sequence is CSASGGVGNTEAFF. CDR3 DNA sequence: TGCAGTGCTAGCGGAGGGGTGGGGAACACTGAAGCTTTCTTT.